The clone carrying this T cell receptor (beta chain) appeared many times. No antigen is known for it. Sample time point: sample taken at primary tumor resection. This record comes from a study of spatial heterogeneity in lung cancer. Study background: Alpha-chain sequences were consistently detected less often than beta-chain sequences.

TCRdb itself ran the 5' RACE reads through MiXCR, one entry per CDR3 protein. The sample contains around 95,000 distinct CDR3 sequences, 3.5% to 5% of which appear only once. Study findings and constraints: Expanded TCR counts, ubiquitous and regional, correlated respectively with ubiquitous and regional nonsynonymous mutation counts. Tumoral mutation counts were tracked by counts of expanded intratumoral alpha and beta TCRs.

CDR1 and CDR2 (germline): SEHNR, FQNEAQ (reference sequence). This CDR3 spans 15 amino acids. The V gene lost 1 base and the J gene lost 4 bases, with 13 bases spanning the gap. The V call is TRBV7-9, the J call TRBJ1-2; D gene unclear. The clonotype originates from a male donor with early-stage non-small cell lung cancer. The sequences come from lung tumor tissue, collected at surgery. The CDR3, as DNA: TGTGCCAGCAGCTTAGATGCAGAAGGCCCCTATGGCTACACCTTC. This sequence encodes CASSLDAEGPYGYTF. Filled out from reference TRBV7-9 and TRBJ1-2, the complete variable domain reads DTGVSQNPRHKITKRGQNVTFRCDPISEHNRLYWYRQTLGQGPEFLTYFQNEAQLEKSRLLSDRFSAERPKGSFSTLEIQRTEQGDSAMYLCASSLDAEGPYGYTFGSGTRLTVV.